These 7 T cell receptor beta chains share one sample of origin, sequenced in a study of blood T cells in healthy people across ages. A second PCR of roughly 7 to 11 cycles used a sample-barcoded 5' primer and a J-beta primer mix. One entry per CDR3 protein, called by TCRdb with MiXCR from the 5' RACE reads. There are about 830,000 distinct CDR3 sequences in the sample; about 59% occur only once, and around a quarter lies in the top ten. The material sequenced was blood. The receptors derive from a man younger than 45 in good health.

The rearrangement links TRBV7-2 to TRBJ1-6; D perhaps matches TRBD1 (5 bases). Germline values: CDR1 SGHTA, CDR2 FQGNSA. Trimming stripped 1 base from V and 6 bases from J, with 13 bases between. The CDR3 loop spans 16 amino acids. The CDR3 reads CASSLGRQGSNSPLHF. CDR3 nucleotides: TGTGCCAGCAGCTTAGGGAGGCAGGGCTCTAATTCACCCCTCCACTTT.

V and J are TRBV3-1 and TRBJ2-1; D possibly uses TRBD1 or TRBD2 (5 bases each). The germline V and J ends were trimmed by 6 bases and 10 bases, with 25 bases remaining between them. From germline, CDR1 is LGHDT and CDR2 YNNKEL (reference sequence). This CDR3 has 16 amino acids. CDR3 amino acids: CASSPGPTGRPHEQFF. The CDR3 DNA follows: TGTGCCAGCAGTCCGGGGCCAACGGGCCGGCCGCACGAGCAGTTCTTC.

This chain links TRBV5-1 with TRBJ2-5, with D uncertain. Deletions cut 3 bases from V and 0 bases from J, with 12 bases between. The length of the CDR3 is 15 residues. Looked up from germline, CDR1 is SGHRS and CDR2 is YFSETQ. DNA for the CDR3: TGCGCCAGCAGCTCGGGCCCAGGCTACCAAGAGACCCAGTACTTC. Its protein is CASSSGPGYQETQYF.

This rearrangement joins TRBV6-5 to TRBJ1-2; 8 bases fit TRBD1. The length of the CDR3 is 12 residues. V lost 2 bases, J lost 12 bases, and 5 bases stayed unmatched. The germline CDR1 and CDR2 sequences are MNHEY and SVGAGI. The CDR3: CASSYARGRNTF. The CDR3 region has the DNA TGTGCCAGCAGTTACGCCAGGGGGCGCAACACCTTC.

The V call is TRBV7-2, the J call TRBJ2-4, with a weak D call TRBD2 (5 bases). The DNA end is a closer match to TRBJ2-7, so the J assignment may be wrong. Per the germline V gene, CDR1 is SGHTA and CDR2 is FQGNSA. The CDR3 covers 15 residues. CDR3 sequence reads: CASSFIGLRAYEQYF. The DNA of the CDR3 is TGTGCCAGCAGCTTTATTGGACTCCGGGCCTACGAGCAGTACTTC.

The chain combines TRBV29-1 with TRBJ1-1; D is ambiguous. V shed 4 bases and J shed 1 base, with 10 bases lying between them. There are 13 residues in the CDR3. The germline gives CDR1 SQVTM, CDR2 ANQGSEA. The CDR3 region has the DNA TGCAGCGTTGCACAGAACGGGAACACTGAAGCTTTCTTT. Its translation is CSVAQNGNTEAFF.

In regard to this clonotype: The junction differs from germline at one of its ends, possibly a read error. V is TRBV4-3 and J is TRBJ2-4, with 7 bases aligning to TRBD1. CDR3 length equals 17 residues. Per germline, CDR1 LGHNA and CDR2 YSLEER. The CDR3 nucleotides read TGCGCCAGCAGCCACGAGTACAGGGGCTTAGGCAAAAACATCCAGTACTTC. Protein product: CASSHEYRGLGKNIQYF.